These T cell receptor beta chains were read from a single sample in a study of blood T cell repertoires in COVID-19. Repertoires were generated with immunoSEQ multiplex PCR, while TCRdb's copy carries only in-frame clones and drops some. Of about 71,000 clones listed, approximately 92% are singletons. The sample taken for sequencing was peripheral blood. The receptors shown here come from a woman of 80 years or more with acute or convalescent COVID-19. The CDR3 runs from the conserved cysteine through the conserved F or W. D genes are given only for firm matches. The listing skips clone size in some rows; elsewhere it reads once, few, many or a size class.

v_call	d_call	clone_size	j_call	cdr3_aa	cdr3_nt
TRBV5-1	TRBD1	-	TRBJ2-7	CASSMDRISYEQYF	TGCGCCAGCAGCATGGACAGGATCTCCTACGAGCAGTACTTC
TRBV5-1	-	-	TRBJ2-3	CASSLTDTQYF	TGCGCCAGCAGCCTCACAGATACGCAGTATTTT
TRBV15	-	-	TRBJ2-1	CATSINLNSYNEQFF	TGTGCCACCAGCATCAATCTAAACTCCTACAATGAGCAGTTCTTC
TRBV5-8	TRBD1	-	TRBJ1-2	CASSDPRQGADYGYTF	TGTGCCAGCAGCGACCCGCGACAGGGGGCGGACTATGGCTACACCTTC
TRBV28	-	-	TRBJ1-6	CASTLEGRYPNSPLHF	TGTGCCAGCACCCTGGAGGGCCGCTATCCTAATTCACCCCTCCACTTT
TRBV13	TRBD2	-	TRBJ2-3	CASSSGRGAHDTQYF	TGTGCCAGCAGTTCTGGGCGGGGGGCACATGATACGCAGTATTTT
TRBV28	-	few	TRBJ1-3	CASTKGGVAGNTIYF	TGTGCCAGCACCAAGGGGGGGGTTGCTGGAAACACCATATATTTT
TRBV3-1/TRBV3-2	TRBD2	-	TRBJ2-1	CASSQALAANNEQFF	TGTGCCAGCAGCCAAGCCCTAGCGGCAAACAATGAGCAGTTCTTC
TRBV5-5	TRBD1	-	TRBJ2-6	CASSLGPGQGISGANVLTF	TGTGCCAGCAGCTTGGGACCGGGACAGGGTATCTCTGGGGCCAACGTCCTGACTTTC
TRBV28	TRBD2	-	TRBJ2-7	CASRHTSGRAGEQYF	TGTGCCAGCAGACATACTAGCGGGAGGGCCGGTGAGCAGTACTTC
TRBV11-2	TRBD1	-	TRBJ1-1	CASSLDRGRTEAFF	TGTGCCAGCAGCTTGGACAGGGGGCGAACTGAAGCTTTCTTT
TRBV28	TRBD1	-	TRBJ2-7	CASSLTDRGYEQYF	TGTGCCAGCAGTTTAACGGACAGGGGATACGAGCAGTACTTC
TRBV5-1	TRBD1	-	TRBJ2-2	CASSLGASTGPTGELFF	TGCGCCAGCAGCTTGGGGGCGTCGACAGGGCCCACCGGGGAGCTGTTTTTT
TRBV5-5	TRBD1	-	TRBJ2-7	CASSLAGQGTYEQYF	TGTGCCAGCAGCTTGGCGGGACAGGGAACTTACGAGCAGTACTTC
TRBV7-9	-	-	TRBJ1-6	CASSLGASSYNSPLHF	TGTGCCAGCAGCTTAGGGGCGAGCTCCTATAATTCACCCCTCCACTTT
TRBV5-1	-	-	TRBJ2-3	CASGLQHTDTQYF	TGCGCCAGCGGACTCCAACACACAGATACGCAGTATTTT
TRBV6-1	TRBD1	-	TRBJ1-2	CAILRTGGGDGYTF	TGTGCCATACTAAGGACAGGGGGCGGGGATGGCTACACCTTC
TRBV7-6	-	-	TRBJ2-7	CASSLAQTRGGEQYF	TGTGCCAGCAGCTTAGCTCAGACTAGGGGTGGCGAGCAGTACTTC
TRBV10-3	-	-	TRBJ2-7	CAISLTGLYEQYF	TGTGCCATCAGTTTGACAGGACTTTACGAGCAGTACTTC
TRBV28	-	-	TRBJ1-6	CASSIQGSYNSPLHF	TGTGCCAGCAGCATACAGGGCTCCTATAATTCACCCCTCCACTTT
TRBV5-1	TRBD2	-	TRBJ2-3	CASSRTSGGITDTQYF	TGCGCCAGCAGCCGGACTAGCGGGGGGATCACAGATACGCAGTATTTT
TRBV9	TRBD1	-	TRBJ2-4	CASQRTGENIQYF	TGTGCCAGCCAAAGGACAGGAGAAAACATTCAGTACTTC
TRBV5-8	TRBD2	-	TRBJ2-3	CASSRGTSGTDTQYF	TGTGCCAGCAGCCGCGGGACTAGCGGCACAGATACGCAGTATTTT
TRBV4-2	TRBD1	-	TRBJ1-2	CASSRRTSTQGAGYTF	TGTGCCAGCAGCCGCAGGACCTCAACACAGGGGGCCGGCTACACCTTC